These 21 T cell receptor beta chains were sequenced from one sample in a study of blood T cell repertoires in COVID-19. The table came from immunoSEQ multiplex PCR; TCRdb's copy has only in-frame clones and leaves some out. Among about 430,000 clones listed, 80% to 90% were seen once. Input material: PBMCs or T cells enriched from blood (not recorded which). The receptors here all came from a man aged 25 to 45 who had recovered from COVID-19.

The chain recombines TRBV19 with TRBJ1-5, with a tentative D call TRBD1 (6 bases). The CDR3 sequence is 15 residues long. Germline CDR1 is LNHDA and CDR2 is SQIVND (reference sequence). V was shortened by 4 bases and J by 3 bases, with 13 bases between the two germline ends. The DNA of the CDR3 is TGTGCCAGTAGTAGGGGGCGAGCTTCCAATCAGCCCCAGCATTTT. This translates into CASSRGRASNQPQHF.

As concerns this clone: Other DNA sequences within the sample encode an identical CDR3. The chain couples TRBV12-3 or TRBV12-4 to TRBJ1-1; tentative D call: TRBD1 (6 bases). The CDR3 length is 13 residues. V lost 3 bases and J 5 bases, leaving 10 bases between the germline ends. DNA for the CDR3: TGTGCCAGCAGTTTGACAGGCAGGACTGAAGCTTTCTTT. Amino acids: CASSLTGRTEAFF.

The gene calls are TRBV6-6 and TRBJ2-1, with 8 bases matching TRBD2. There are 15 residues in the CDR3. Germline V gene sequence: CDR1 MNHNY, CDR2 SVGAGI (reference sequence). Trimming took 5 bases from V and 4 from J; bases not matched to a gene: 7. The CDR3 here is CASSTSGVAYNEQFF. In DNA, the CDR3 is TGTGCCAGCAGTACTAGCGGAGTAGCTTACAATGAGCAGTTCTTC.

The chain employs TRBV11-2 and TRBJ2-5; D remains unclear. Trimming left V 2 bases short and J 5 bases short, with 6 bases between. CDR3 length equals 12 residues. In germline, CDR1 is SGHAT, CDR2 FQNNGV. The CDR3 DNA follows: TGTGCCAGCAGCTTATCGAGTGAGACCCAGTACTTC. Protein: CASSLSSETQYF.

About this clone: Germline and junction disagree at one end, which may indicate a read error. This chain joins TRBV7-2 and TRBJ1-6; D is uncertain. Germline V gene sequence: CDR1 SGHTA, CDR2 FQGNSA. This CDR3 has 17 amino acids. Written as DNA, the CDR3 is TGTGCCAGCAGCTTAGATTCGCAGGCTATATATATTTCACCCCTCCACTTT. Its protein is CASSLDSQAIYISPLHF.

The V gene is TRBV6-6, the J gene TRBJ1-4; D unclear. Trimming removed 4 bases at V and 0 bases at J, with 12 bases between. This CDR3 is 16 amino acids long. Germline-derived CDR1 and CDR2 are MNHNY and SVGAGI (reference sequence). CDR3: CASSLGRRSTNEKLFF. CDR3 coding DNA: TGTGCCAGCAGTTTAGGACGGAGGTCAACTAATGAAAAACTGTTTTTT.

This rearrangement joins TRBV4-1 to TRBJ2-7, with 10 positions matching TRBD1. This CDR3 is 21 amino acids long. The V and J ends lost 5 bases and 0 bases, in that order; junction bases with no gene match: 22. Germline assignment: CDR1 MGHRA and CDR2 YSYEKL. The CDR3 reads CASSTRPLRRNWTGGSYEQYF. The CDR3 coding sequence is TGCGCCAGCAGCACCCGCCCTTTGCGCCGAAACTGGACAGGGGGCTCCTACGAGCAGTACTTC.

The rearrangement joins TRBV18 to TRBJ1-1; TRBD1 agrees at 12 bases. Germline lookup yields CDR1 KGHSH and CDR2 LQKENI. V lost 6 bases, J lost 0 bases, and 5 bases stayed unmatched. CDR3 length: 16 residues. CDR3 sequence reads: CASSTGTGGLNTEAFF. The CDR3 nucleotides read TGTGCCAGCTCGACCGGGACAGGGGGCCTGAACACTGAAGCTTTCTTT.

The chain is built from TRBV5-1 and TRBJ2-3; 9 nucleotides line up with TRBD1. CDR3 size: 17 residues. J was trimmed by 4 bases and V by 4 bases; bases with no gene match: 13. CDR1 is SGHRS, CDR2 YFSETQ, per germline. The CDR3 protein is CASSPRKVQGAADTQYF. In DNA, the CDR3 is TGCGCCAGCAGCCCAAGAAAAGTACAGGGGGCGGCAGATACGCAGTATTTT.

The V gene is TRBV19, the J gene TRBJ1-5; 8 bases are a match to TRBD1. With 8 bases clipped from V and 5 bases from J, the junction kept 23 bases outside the gene matches. The CDR3 loop spans 19 amino acids. Germline-derived CDR1 and CDR2 are LNHDA and SQIVND (reference sequence). This CDR3 reads CASGLTRGRLQGGHQPQHF. The CDR3 region has the DNA TGTGCCAGTGGACTTACGCGGGGGCGCCTACAGGGGGGGCATCAGCCCCAGCATTTT.

CDR3 coding DNA: TGTGCCAGCAGCTTATTCGTGGGAGGGTCCTACGAGCAGTACTTC. This sequence encodes CASSLFVGGSYEQYF. The chain links TRBV13 to TRBJ2-7; TRBD2 matches 7 bases. Germline V gives CDR1 PRHDT, CDR2 FYEKMQ (reference sequence). The CDR3 covers 15 residues. Unmatched junction bases numbered 5, after V lost 2 bases and J lost 1 base.

V is TRBV7-9 and J is TRBJ1-4; 7 bases match TRBD1. CDR1 is SEHNR and CDR2 is FQNEAQ in the germline V gene (reference sequence). The ends lost 3 bases at V and 6 bases at J; junction bases unmatched: 4. The CDR3 is 14 residues long. Here the CDR3 reads CASSFGTADEKLFF. The CDR3 DNA is TGTGCCAGCAGCTTCGGGACAGCCGATGAAAAACTGTTTTTT.

In its sample, this clone was seen once. The chain carries TRBV7-9 and TRBJ1-1; tentative D call: TRBD1 (6 bases). V lost 1 base to trimming and J lost 0 bases, with 12 bases between them. The CDR3 covers 16 residues. Germline lookup yields CDR1 SEHNR and CDR2 FQNEAQ (reference sequence). This CDR3 is CASSLVRGPLNTEAFF. The DNA for the CDR3 is TGTGCCAGCAGCTTAGTCAGGGGTCCCCTGAACACTGAAGCTTTCTTT.

The V call is TRBV30, the J call TRBJ2-1, with D unclear. V shed 2 bases and J shed 4 bases, with 6 bases lying between them. Germline V gene lookup returns CDR1 GTSNPN and CDR2 SVGIG (reference sequence). The CDR3 loop spans 12 amino acids. The CDR3 nucleotides are TGTGCCTGGAGTCCAAAATACAATGAGCAGTTCTTC. Translated: CAWSPKYNEQFF.

The chain links TRBV5-6 to TRBJ2-7, with a possible D match to TRBD2 (6 bases). Between the trimmed V and J ends, which lost 6 bases and 2 bases, there was a span of 21 bases. This CDR3 region has 16 residues. Germline V gene sequence: CDR1 SGHDT, CDR2 YYEEEE. This CDR3 is CASTFGWREDAYEQYF. The CDR3 DNA sequence: TGTGCCAGCACCTTTGGTTGGAGGGAGGACGCCTACGAGCAGTACTTC.

This clone was recorded a few times. V usage is TRBV2 and J usage is TRBJ2-7; 15 nucleotides align to TRBD2. V lost 7 bases, J lost 4 bases, and 5 bases stayed unmatched. Per the germline V gene, CDR1 is SNHLY and CDR2 is FYNNEI. This CDR3 comprises 15 residues. CDR3 protein: CASTPGTSGRYEQYF. CDR3 nucleotide sequence: TGTGCCAGCACCCCCGGGACTAGCGGGAGGTACGAGCAGTACTTC.

The genes are TRBV24-1 and TRBJ2-1, with 11 bases matching TRBD2. The V and J ends lost 3 bases and 8 bases, in that order; junction bases with no gene match: 8. From germline, CDR1 is KGHDR and CDR2 SFDVKD. The CDR3 consists of 16 residues. As DNA, the CDR3 is TGTGCCACCAGTGATCTGGGGACTAGCGGTTCCGATGAGCAGTTCTTC. Protein: CATSDLGTSGSDEQFF.

This chain joins TRBV10-2 and TRBJ2-7; 7 nucleotides match TRBD1. The CDR3 runs to 14 residues. J gave up 3 bases and V 3 bases, and 5 bases lay outside the gene matches. Germline assignment: CDR1 WSHSY and CDR2 SAAADI. The CDR3 reads CASSEYRGGYEQYF. The CDR3 region has the DNA TGCGCCAGCAGTGAATACAGGGGCGGCTACGAGCAGTACTTC.

The chain is built from TRBV6-1 and TRBJ2-4; D is ambiguous. V gave up 3 bases and J gave up 11 bases, with 17 bases separating them. The CDR3 totals 14 residues. Germline V CDR1 and CDR2: MNHNS, SASEGT. CDR3 in amino acids: CASSEATPLEVQYF. The CDR3 nucleotides read TGTGCCAGCAGTGAGGCAACTCCTCTAGAGGTTCAGTACTTC.

The chain joins TRBV9 to TRBJ2-3; 11 nucleotides agree with TRBD2. Losses at the gene ends were 1 base for V and 3 bases for J; bases not matched to a gene: 1. From germline, CDR1 is SGDLS and CDR2 YYNGEE. CDR3 length: 15 residues. The CDR3 here is CASSVLAGGTDTQYF. CDR3 in DNA: TGTGCCAGCAGCGTACTAGCGGGAGGAACAGATACGCAGTATTTT.

This chain uses TRBV18 with TRBJ1-2; a possible D gene is TRBD1 (5 bases). V was trimmed by 3 bases and J by 5 bases, leaving 10 bases between them. Germline V CDR1 and CDR2: KGHSH, LQKENI. The CDR3 has 13 amino acids. The chain's CDR3 is CASSPSGGYGYTF. The CDR3 DNA is TGTGCCAGCTCACCGTCGGGGGGTTATGGCTACACCTTC.